A selection of T cell receptor beta chains follows, all from one sample in a study of blood T cell repertoires in COVID-19. Measured with immunoSEQ multiplex PCR; TCRdb has only the in-frame clones, and not every one. The table shows around 73,000 clones, with 70% to 85% occurring only once. Sequences were obtained from peripheral blood. The receptor set was obtained from a woman aged 55 to 70 with acute or convalescent COVID-19. CDR3s include the opening cysteine and the closing phenylalanine or tryptophan. D genes are given only for firm matches. A row's size may be missing; if present it is once, few, many or a size class.

.	TRBV2	TRBD1	TRBJ1-2	CASSEAGTGANYGYTF	TGTGCCAGCAGTGAAGCGGGGACAGGGGCCAACTATGGCTACACCTTC
.	TRBV27	TRBD2	TRBJ2-7	CASSFGLAVSYEQYF	TGTGCCAGCAGTTTCGGGCTAGCGGTGTCCTACGAGCAGTACTTC
.	TRBV3-1/TRBV3-2	TRBD2	TRBJ2-5	CASRGTSAGETQYF	TGTGCCAGCAGGGGGACTAGCGCCGGGGAGACCCAGTACTTC
.	TRBV3-1/TRBV3-2	.	TRBJ1-2	CASSQAGGYFNYGYTF	TGTGCCAGCAGCCAAGCCGGAGGATACTTTAACTATGGCTACACCTTC
.	TRBV27	.	TRBJ1-5	CASSLIPGLQPQHF	TGTGCCAGCAGTTTAATCCCAGGGCTTCAGCCCCAGCATTTT
.	TRBV10-2	.	TRBJ1-1	CAITPPGRGEAFF	TGCGCCATTACCCCCCCAGGTAGGGGGGAAGCTTTCTTT
.	TRBV5-8	TRBD2	TRBJ2-5	CASRTSGRHQETQYF	TGTGCCAGCAGGACTAGCGGGAGGCACCAAGAGACCCAGTACTTC
.	TRBV10-3	.	TRBJ1-1	CAISESSGRTEAFF	TGTGCCATCAGTGAGTCATCAGGGAGGACTGAAGCTTTCTTT
.	TRBV2	.	TRBJ1-1	CASRETVGTEAFF	TGTGCCAGCAGGGAGACGGTTGGCACTGAAGCTTTCTTT
.	TRBV27	TRBD2	TRBJ2-3	CASSLSIPGTSGRRDTQYF	TGTGCCAGCAGTTTATCGATACCGGGGACTAGCGGGAGAAGGGATACGCAGTATTTT
.	TRBV20-1	.	TRBJ2-7	CSASNYEQYF	TGCAGTGCTAGCAACTACGAGCAGTACTTC
.	TRBV10-3	TRBD1	TRBJ1-2	CAISEYPPFSPDRGYYGYTF	TGTGCCATCAGTGAGTATCCTCCCTTCTCTCCGGACAGGGGATACTATGGCTACACCTTC
.	TRBV6-5	.	TRBJ1-1	CASQRMLTGNTEAFF	TGTGCCAGCCAGAGAATGCTGACAGGGAACACTGAAGCTTTCTTT
.	TRBV4-1	.	TRBJ1-2	CASSQDNNRATHYGYTF	TGCGCCAGCAGCCAAGATAACAACAGGGCCACTCACTATGGCTACACCTTC
.	TRBV9	TRBD1	TRBJ2-1	CASSVGQGARNEQFF	TGTGCCAGCAGCGTAGGACAGGGGGCAAGGAATGAGCAGTTCTTC
.	TRBV7-2	.	TRBJ2-7	CASSLKGSWDPSSGEQYF	TGTGCCAGCAGCTTAAAAGGATCTTGGGATCCTTCCTCGGGGGAGCAGTACTTC
once	TRBV5-1	.	TRBJ1-4	CASSLAAGNNEKLFF	TGCGCCAGCAGCTTGGCCGCAGGGAATAATGAAAAACTGTTTTTT
few	TRBV18	.	TRBJ1-1	CASSPSRERNTEAFF	TGTGCCAGCTCACCATCCAGGGAAAGGAACACTGAAGCTTTCTTT
.	TRBV6-5	TRBD1	TRBJ2-7	CASTRQGGSYEQYF	TGTGCCAGCACCCGACAGGGGGGGTCCTACGAGCAGTACTTC
.	TRBV14	TRBD1	TRBJ2-7	CASSSLTGQGNYEQYF	TGTGCCAGCAGCTCTCTTACGGGACAGGGGAACTACGAGCAGTACTTC
.	TRBV2	TRBD2	TRBJ2-7	CASGRSGSSYEQYF	TGTGCCAGCGGACGGAGCGGGAGCTCCTACGAGCAGTACTTC
once	TRBV4-2	TRBD2	TRBJ2-1	CASSQDWSGGANEQFF	TGTGCCAGCAGCCAAGACTGGAGCGGGGGGGCGAATGAGCAGTTCTTC
few	TRBV5-4	.	TRBJ2-5	CASSLRDFREETQYF	TGTGCCAGCAGCTTACGGGACTTTCGCGAAGAGACCCAGTACTTC